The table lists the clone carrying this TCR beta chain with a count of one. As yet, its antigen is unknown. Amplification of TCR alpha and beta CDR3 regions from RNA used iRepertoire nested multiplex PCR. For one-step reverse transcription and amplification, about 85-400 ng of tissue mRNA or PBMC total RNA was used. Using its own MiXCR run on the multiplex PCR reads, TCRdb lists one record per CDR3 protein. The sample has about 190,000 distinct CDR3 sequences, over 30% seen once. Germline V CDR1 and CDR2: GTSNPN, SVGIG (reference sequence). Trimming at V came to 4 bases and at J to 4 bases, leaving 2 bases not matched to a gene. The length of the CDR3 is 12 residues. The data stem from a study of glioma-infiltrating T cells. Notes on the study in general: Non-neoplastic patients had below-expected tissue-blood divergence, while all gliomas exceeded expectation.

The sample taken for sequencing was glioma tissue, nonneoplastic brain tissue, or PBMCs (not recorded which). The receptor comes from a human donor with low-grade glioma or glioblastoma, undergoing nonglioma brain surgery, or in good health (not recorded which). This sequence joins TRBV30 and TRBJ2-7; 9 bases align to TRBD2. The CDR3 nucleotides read TGTGCCTGGAACCTAGCGGGATACGAGCAGTACTTC. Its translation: CAWNLAGYEQYF.